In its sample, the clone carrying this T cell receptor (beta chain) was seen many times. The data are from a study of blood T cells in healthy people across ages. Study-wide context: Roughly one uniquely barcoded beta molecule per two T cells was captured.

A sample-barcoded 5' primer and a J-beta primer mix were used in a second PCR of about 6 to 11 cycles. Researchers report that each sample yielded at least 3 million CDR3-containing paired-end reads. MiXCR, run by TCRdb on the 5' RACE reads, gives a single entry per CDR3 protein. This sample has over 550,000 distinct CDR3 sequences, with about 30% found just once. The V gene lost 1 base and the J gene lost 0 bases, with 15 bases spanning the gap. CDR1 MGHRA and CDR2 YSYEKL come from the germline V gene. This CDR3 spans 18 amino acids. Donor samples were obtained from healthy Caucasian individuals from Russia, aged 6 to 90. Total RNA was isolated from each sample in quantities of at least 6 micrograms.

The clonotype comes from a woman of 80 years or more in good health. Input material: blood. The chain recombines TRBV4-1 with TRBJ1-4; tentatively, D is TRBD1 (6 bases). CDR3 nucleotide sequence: TGCGCCAGCAGCCAAGCATCCCCAGGGGCATCAACTAATGAAAAACTGTTTTTT. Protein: CASSQASPGASTNEKLFF.